Listed below are T cell receptor beta chains from one sample, sequenced in a study of T cells in Graves' hyperthyroidism and ophthalmopathy. TCRdb analysed the multiplex PCR reads with MiXCR anew, one entry per CDR3 protein. The table records fewer than 650,000 distinct CDR3 sequences, around 15% of them present only once. The sample taken for sequencing was blood. The origin of the receptors is a woman in her forties with Graves' hyperthyroidism. Both conserved end residues are part of each CDR3. The D gene is left open where the match is weak. Where a row states a size, it is once, few, many or the class of an expanded clone; other rows omit it.

>TRBJ2-3|many|TRBV20-1|NA
CSARFSPSTDTQYF
TGCAGTGCTAGATTTAGTCCTAGCACAGATACGCAGTATTTT
>TRBJ2-7|many|TRBV28|NA
CASRDPGSPPAYEQYF
TGTGCCAGCAGAGATCCTGGCAGTCCGCCGGCCTACGAGCAGTACTTC
>TRBJ1-6|few|TRBV28|NA
CASSRPLDRSPLHF
TGTGCCAGCAGCCGACCTTTAGATCGCTCACCCCTCCACTTT
>TRBJ2-2|few|TRBV19|NA
CASKGVGANTGELFF
TGTGCCAGTAAAGGGGTGGGAGCGAACACCGGGGAGCTGTTTTTT
>TRBJ1-4|NA|TRBV5-1|NA
CASSRDGNEKLLF
TGCGCCAGCAGCCGGGACGGTAATGAAAAACTGCTTTTT
>TRBJ2-2|many|TRBV11-2|NA
CASSLRGGGANTGELFF
TGTGCCAGCAGCTTAAGGGGGGGGGGCGCGAACACCGGGGAGCTGTTTTTT
>TRBJ2-7|few|TRBV6-1|NA
CAGRRGQLSYEQYF
TGTGCCGGCAGAAGAGGACAGCTCTCCTACGAGCAGTACTTC
>TRBJ2-7|few|TRBV7-8|TRBD2
CASGLGALSGRAYEQYF
TGTGCCAGCGGCTTAGGCGCGTTAAGCGGGAGGGCCTACGAGCAGTACTTC
>TRBJ2-1|few|TRBV20-1|NA
CSAREGLFHEQFF
TGCAGTGCTAGAGAGGGTCTCTTCCATGAGCAGTTCTTC
>TRBJ2-1|many|TRBV20-1|NA
CSAGGSGAYNEQFF
TGCAGTGCTGGGGGTTCTGGCGCCTACAATGAGCAGTTCTTC
>TRBJ2-1|many|TRBV5-1|TRBD1
CASSLGQGVDEQFF
TGCGCCAGCAGCTTGGGACAGGGTGTGGATGAGCAGTTCTTC
>TRBJ1-6|NA|TRBV28|TRBD1
CASSLQGAGSPLHF
TGTGCCAGCAGCCTCCAGGGGGCTGGTTCACCCCTCCACTTT
>TRBJ2-4|NA|TRBV28|TRBD1
CASSSTGAQKNIQYF
TGTGCCAGCAGCTCGACAGGGGCACAAAAAAACATTCAGTACTTC
>TRBJ2-5|many|TRBV7-9|NA
CATQETQYF
TGTGCCACACAAGAGACCCAGTACTTC
>TRBJ2-5|many|TRBV29-1|TRBD2
CSVNSAREARLTQYF
TGCAGCGTTAATTCGGCCCGGGAGGCCAGGTTGACCCAGTACTTC
>TRBJ1-5|many|TRBV6-2/TRBV6-3|NA
CASSYSRAQPQHF
TGTGCCAGCAGTTACTCGAGGGCCCAGCCCCAGCATTTT